These T cell receptor beta chains were read from a single sample in a study of shared clonotypes between healthy human individuals. Method: immunoSEQ multiplex PCR; TCRdb's copy keeps in-frame clones and lacks some. The sample has about 2 million clones, about 95% seen once. The sequencing sample was made of naive CD8+ T cells sorted from blood. The receptors come from a man aged 18 to 29 in good health. Each CDR3 is given with its conserved first and last residue. The D gene is left open where the match is weak. Some rows mark clone size as missing; the rest say once, few, many or name a class of expanded clone.

D gene	clone size	V gene	J gene	CDR3 DNA	CDR3 protein
.	.	TRBV19	TRBJ1-5	TGTGCCAGTAGTAGCCCCCTCCGGGGGCGCGGTCAGCCCCAGCATTTT	CASSSPLRGRGQPQHF
TRBD2	.	TRBV5-6	TRBJ2-7	TGTGCCAGCACTGGGACTAGCGGAATCTACGAGCAGTACTTC	CASTGTSGIYEQYF
.	.	TRBV6-5	TRBJ2-7	TGTGCCAGCAGTTACTCGAGTCGGATCTACGAGCAGTACTTC	CASSYSSRIYEQYF
.	.	TRBV30	TRBJ2-7	TGTGCCTGGAACCCGCTAGCCGATACCTACGAGCAGTACTTC	CAWNPLADTYEQYF
.	few	TRBV15	TRBJ2-7	TGTGCCACCAGCAGAGATCTCGCTCACGAGCAGTACTTC	CATSRDLAHEQYF
TRBD2	.	TRBV7-2	TRBJ2-3	TGTGCCAGCAGCCCAGTAGCGGGTTCCCCCACAGATACGCAGTATTTT	CASSPVAGSPTDTQYF
.	.	TRBV2	TRBJ1-6	TGTGCCAGCAGTGACCGGGGGCCAGGATATTCACCCCTCCACTTT	CASSDRGPGYSPLHF
TRBD1	once	TRBV6-6	TRBJ2-2	TGTGCCAGCACCCATACAGGGGGCGGGGAGCTGTTTTTT	CASTHTGGGELFF
TRBD1	.	TRBV28	TRBJ2-5	TGTGCCAGCAGTCCCTTCCCCGGGACAGCGGAAGAGACCCAGTACTTC	CASSPFPGTAEETQYF
TRBD2	.	TRBV19	TRBJ2-1	TGTGCCAGTAGTGTACTAGCGGGGGACAATGAGCAGTTCTTC	CASSVLAGDNEQFF
.	.	TRBV13	TRBJ2-5	TGTGCCAGCAGCTTAGGCCCGCCAAAAAGAGAGACCCAGTACTTC	CASSLGPPKRETQYF
.	.	TRBV27	TRBJ1-5	TGTGCCAGCGGAAAAAGCACGGTTAATGGGGCCCAGCCCCAGCATTTT	CASGKSTVNGAQPQHF
TRBD1	.	TRBV4-3	TRBJ1-5	TGCGCCAGCAGCCGAGACAGGGGGACCAATCAGCCCCAGCATTTT	CASSRDRGTNQPQHF
TRBD1	.	TRBV2	TRBJ1-1	TGTGCCAGCAGTGAAGGGTTCGGACAGGGGGGACCACCTGAAGCTTTCTTT	CASSEGFGQGGPPEAFF
TRBD2	.	TRBV7-9	TRBJ2-3	TGTGCCAGCAGCTTAGCGCGGGGGACTTTCACAGATACGCAGTATTTT	CASSLARGTFTDTQYF
TRBD2	.	TRBV18	TRBJ2-7	TGTGCCAGCTCACCCCCGGCTAGCGGGGACTACGAGCAGTACTTC	CASSPPASGDYEQYF
.	.	TRBV5-8	TRBJ2-6	TGTGCCAGCAGCTATATCTCTGGGGCCAACGTCCTGACTTTC	CASSYISGANVLTF
.	.	TRBV28	TRBJ2-7	TGTGCCAGCAGTTTCAGGGCTGACCTCTACGAGCAGTACTTC	CASSFRADLYEQYF
.	.	TRBV7-9	TRBJ1-1	TGTGCCAGCATCAACAGCTTCATGAACACTGAAGCTTTCTTT	CASINSFMNTEAFF
TRBD1	.	TRBV9	TRBJ1-3	TGTGCCAGCAGCGCAGGGACAGCCTCTGGAAACACCATATATTTT	CASSAGTASGNTIYF
.	.	TRBV7-9	TRBJ2-1	TGTGCCAGCAGCACCAATGAGCAGTTCTTC	CASSTNEQFF
TRBD1	.	TRBV29-1	TRBJ1-2	TGCAGCGTGTGGACAGGGACTAACTATGGCTACACCTTC	CSVWTGTNYGYTF
.	.	TRBV11-3	TRBJ2-5	TGTGCCAGCAGCCCACCCGGTCTGGCGGACGGGGACCAAGAGACCCAGTACTTC	CASSPPGLADGDQETQYF